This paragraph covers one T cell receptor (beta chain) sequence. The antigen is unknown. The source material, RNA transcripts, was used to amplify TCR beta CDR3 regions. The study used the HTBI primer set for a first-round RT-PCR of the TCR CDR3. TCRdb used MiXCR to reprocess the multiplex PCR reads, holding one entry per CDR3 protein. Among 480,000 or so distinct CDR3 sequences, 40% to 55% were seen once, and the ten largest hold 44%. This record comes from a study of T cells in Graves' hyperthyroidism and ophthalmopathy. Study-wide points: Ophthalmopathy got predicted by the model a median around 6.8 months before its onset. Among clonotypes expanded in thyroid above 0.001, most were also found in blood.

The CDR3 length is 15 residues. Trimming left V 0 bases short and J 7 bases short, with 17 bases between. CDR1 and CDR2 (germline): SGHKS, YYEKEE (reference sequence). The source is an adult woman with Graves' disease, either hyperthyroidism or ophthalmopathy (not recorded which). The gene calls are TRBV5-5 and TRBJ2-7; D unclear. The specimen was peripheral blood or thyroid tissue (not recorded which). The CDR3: CASSLEGSSFGEQYF. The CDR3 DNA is TGTGCCAGCAGCTTGGAGGGCAGTTCTTTCGGGGAGCAGTACTTC. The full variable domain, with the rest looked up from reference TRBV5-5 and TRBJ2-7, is DAGVTQSPTHLIKTRGQQVTLRCSPISGHKSVSWYQQVLGQGPQFIFQYYEKEERGRGNFPDRFSARQFPNYSSELNVNALLLGDSALYLCASSLEGSSFGEQYFGPGTRLTVT.